The next 7 T cell receptor beta chains were all read from a single sample in a study of blood T cell repertoires in COVID-19. This table comes from immunoSEQ multiplex PCR, and its TCRdb copy is limited to in-frame clones, with some not included. Here the sample spans about 150,000 clones, roughly 89% being singletons. The source material was peripheral blood. The receptor source for this set is a man aged 50 to 59 with acute or convalescent COVID-19.

This clone was observed a handful of times. The chain has TRBV28 and TRBJ1-2; TRBD1 matches at 8 bases. Germline V gives CDR1 MDHEN, CDR2 SYDVKM. V trimming: 6 bases; J trimming: 0 bases; junction bases outside the gene matches: 9. The CDR3 runs to 16 residues. CDR3 region: CASRSGTGLANYGYTF. The CDR3 bases are TGTGCCAGCAGGTCCGGGACAGGTTTAGCTAACTATGGCTACACCTTC.

This clone was picked up one time. This chain connects TRBV5-1 to TRBJ2-1, with D possibly matching TRBD1 (6 bases). Germline V lookup: CDR1 SGHRS, CDR2 YFSETQ. CDR3 size: 15 residues. V lost 0 bases and J lost 2, with 9 bases in between. Here the CDR3 reads CASSLAGQTYNEQFF. The CDR3 DNA follows: TGCGCCAGCAGCTTGGCGGGACAAACCTACAATGAGCAGTTCTTC.

The rearrangement uses TRBV3-1 (or the pseudogene TRBV3-2) and TRBJ2-1, with 7 bases that match TRBD1. Germline CDR1 and CDR2: LGHDT and YNNKEL (reference sequence). V lost 4 bases and J lost 2; bases outside the gene matches: 8. The CDR3 contains 16 residues. CDR3 sequence: CASSPRDSLPYNEQFF. The CDR3 DNA reads as TGTGCCAGCAGCCCGAGGGACAGTCTACCCTACAATGAGCAGTTCTTC.

The genes are TRBV2 and TRBJ2-1; unclear D gene. The CDR3 is 12 residues long. CDR1 SNHLY and CDR2 FYNNEI come from the germline V gene. The V end was cut by 8 bases, the J end by 10 bases, with 15 bases between. The CDR3 is CASSTHREEQFF. CDR3 DNA sequence: TGTGCCAGCTCAACCCACAGAGAGGAGCAGTTCTTC. The whole variable domain, remainder taken from reference TRBV2 and TRBJ2-1, is EPEVTQTPSHQVTQMGQEVILRCVPISNHLYFYWYRQILGQKVEFLVSFYNNEISEKSEIFDDQFSVERPDGSNFTLKIRSTKLEDSAMYFCASSTHREEQFFGPGTRLTVL.

The chain is built from TRBV27 and TRBJ1-2; 11 nucleotides agree with TRBD1. The CDR3 is 14 amino acids. Trimming removed 2 bases from V and 4 bases from J; junction bases left unmatched: 0. In germline, CDR1 is MNHEY, CDR2 SMNVEV (reference sequence). CDR3 sequence (DNA): TGTGCCAGCAGTTTAGGGACAGGGGGCTATGGCTACACCTTC. Its protein is CASSLGTGGYGYTF.

This sequence joins TRBV5-4 and TRBJ1-2, with D perhaps matching TRBD1 (6 bases). From germline, CDR1 is SGHNT and CDR2 YYREEE (reference sequence). V gave up 2 bases and J gave up 5 bases, with 16 bases separating them. This CDR3 contains 15 residues. The CDR3 DNA reads as TGTGCCAGCAGCTTAGGGGGGGATTCAGGGTATGGCTACACCTTC. It yields the protein CASSLGGDSGYGYTF.

V usage is TRBV10-3 and J usage is TRBJ2-5, with D possibly matching TRBD1 (5 bases). Germline-derived CDR1 and CDR2 are ENHRY and SYGVKD. This CDR3 comprises 13 residues. The V end was cut by 3 bases, the J end by 4 bases, with 9 bases between. The CDR3 bases are TGTGCCATCAGTGAATACAGGTTAGAGACCCAGTACTTC. Residues: CAISEYRLETQYF.